Following are 25 T cell receptor beta chains from one sample sequenced in a study of PD-1 blockade in classical Hodgkin lymphoma. The assay was immunoSEQ multiplex PCR, and TCRdb's table has in-frame clones only and misses some. Of about 85,000 clones listed, around nine tenths were seen once; the top ten hold under 3%. As to time point: cycle 4 day 1 (C4D1), after less than seven weeks of nivolumab. Exposure to brentuximab vedotin varied, and each patient had relapsed following autologous stem cell transplantation. Sequenced here: peripheral blood mononuclear cells (PBMCs), sampled before the fourth cycle of nivolumab. All receptors come from a human donor with classical Hodgkin lymphoma.

The genes are TRBV30 and TRBJ2-7; TRBD1 is a possible D gene (6 bases). V lost 2 bases, J lost 2 bases, and 10 bases lay in between. The CDR3 is 13 residues long. Looked up from germline, CDR1 is GTSNPN and CDR2 is SVGIG (reference sequence). The CDR3 spells CAWSIQGPYEQYF. The CDR3 coding sequence is TGTGCCTGGAGTATTCAGGGGCCCTACGAGCAGTACTTC.

The V and J genes are TRBV6-1 and TRBJ1-5; 7 nucleotides match TRBD1. The CDR3 is made up of 14 amino acids. Trimming at V came to 4 bases and at J to 4 bases, leaving 4 bases not matched to a gene. Germline V gene sequence: CDR1 MNHNS, CDR2 SASEGT. The CDR3 nucleotides read TGTGCCAGCAGTGCCGACAGGGAGAATCAGCCCCAGCATTTT. Translating gives CASSADRENQPQHF.

The genes are TRBV19 and TRBJ2-1; unclear D gene. The CDR3 has 12 residues. Germline V lookup: CDR1 LNHDA, CDR2 SQIVND (reference sequence). Trimming shortened V by 10 bases and J by 3 bases, and 10 bases separated the two germline ends. The CDR3 sequence is CATLRSYNEQFF. For the CDR3, the DNA is TGTGCCACCCTGAGGAGCTACAATGAGCAGTTCTTC. Together with reference TRBV19 and TRBJ2-1, the CDR3 gives the full variable domain: DGGITQSPKYLFRKEGQNVTLSCEQNLNHDAMYWYRQDPGQGLRLIYYSQIVNDFQKGDIAEGYSVSREKKESFPLTVTSAQKNPTAFYLCATLRSYNEQFFGPGTRLTVL.

The chain couples TRBV18 to TRBJ2-7, with no clear D. CDR1 and CDR2 from the germline V gene are KGHSH and LQKENI. The V gene lost 3 bases and the J gene lost 2 bases, with 8 bases spanning the gap. CDR3 size: 13 residues. The DNA for the CDR3 is TGTGCCAGCTCACCGGGCAGAACCTACGAGCAGTACTTC. Amino acids: CASSPGRTYEQYF.

This chain links TRBV19 with TRBJ1-2; 8 positions match TRBD1. The length of the CDR3 is 12 residues. Germline CDR1 is LNHDA and CDR2 is SQIVND (reference sequence). V was pared by 6 bases and J by 3 bases, with 0 bases of the junction left unmatched. The CDR3 DNA reads TGTGCCAGTAGGACAGGGGACTATGGCTACACCTTC. Translated, it gives CASRTGDYGYTF.

This chain links TRBV14 with TRBJ1-1; D is unclear. The V and J ends lost 5 bases and 1 base respectively, with 8 bases between them. Germline values: CDR1 SGHDN, CDR2 FVKESK. The CDR3 consists of 13 residues. The CDR3 region is CASSWTGNTEAFF. CDR3 nucleotides: TGTGCCAGCAGCTGGACGGGGAACACTGAAGCTTTCTTT. Based on the CDR3 plus reference TRBV14 and TRBJ1-1, the full variable domain is EAGVTQFPSHSVIEKGQTVTLRCDPISGHDNLYWYRRVMGKEIKFLLHFVKESKQDESGMPNNRFLAERTGGTYSTLKVQPAELEDSGVYFCASSWTGNTEAFFGQGTRLTVV.

The chain joins TRBV7-3 to TRBJ2-1, with D unclear. With 4 bases removed from V and 0 bases from J, the gap between germline ends came to 19 bases. From germline, CDR1 is SGHTA and CDR2 FQGTGA. The CDR3 length is 18 residues. The chain's CDR3 is CASSSHLWQASSYNEQFF. The DNA of the CDR3 is TGTGCCAGCAGCTCCCACCTGTGGCAGGCCAGCTCCTACAATGAGCAGTTCTTC.

The chain carries TRBV19 and TRBJ2-2; the match to TRBD1 covers 8 bases. The CDR3 sequence is 16 residues long. J was trimmed by 1 base and V by 7 bases; bases with no gene match: 8. Germline V gives CDR1 LNHDA, CDR2 SQIVND (reference sequence). The chain's CDR3 is CASIQTGVLNTGELFF. CDR3 in DNA: TGTGCCAGTATTCAGACAGGGGTTTTGAACACCGGGGAGCTGTTTTTT.

This clone appeared a single time. J is TRBJ2-2 and V is TRBV27; either TRBD1 or TRBD2 may supply D (5 bases each). Trimming took off 2 bases at V and 2 bases at J, with 12 bases between the two ends. There are 16 residues in the CDR3. The germline V gene has CDR1 MNHEY and CDR2 SMNVEV (reference sequence). The CDR3 nucleotides are TGTGCCAGCAGTTTACGGGACCCAGGCAACACCGGGGAGCTGTTTTTT. This sequence encodes CASSLRDPGNTGELFF.

The chain uses TRBV4-1 and TRBJ2-2; TRBD2 might be the D (6 bases). Trimming pared 5 bases from V and 5 bases from J, leaving 24 bases between. CDR3 length equals 18 residues. Germline V gene lookup returns CDR1 MGHRA and CDR2 YSYEKL. CDR3 sequence reads: CASSLPGRERVATGELFF. As DNA, the CDR3 is TGCGCCAGCAGCTTACCGGGACGGGAGAGAGTAGCGACCGGGGAGCTGTTTTTT.

V and J are TRBV2 and TRBJ2-7; possible D gene TRBD2, 5 bases. The V end lost 7 bases, the J end lost 3 bases, and 16 bases lay between the germline ends. This CDR3 region has 14 residues. CDR1 is SNHLY and CDR2 is FYNNEI in the germline V gene. CDR3 nucleotide sequence: TGTGCCAGCACTTGGATGAGGGATAGCTACGAGCAGTACTTC. It is translated as CASTWMRDSYEQYF.

V is TRBV28 and J is TRBJ2-1; 8 positions agree with TRBD2. Germline V CDR1 and CDR2: MDHEN, SYDVKM. V shed 7 bases and J 8 bases; nucleotides not matched to a gene: 16. There are 16 residues in the CDR3. CDR3 sequence reads: CASTPTFRGGRHEQFF. CDR3 DNA sequence: TGTGCCAGCACCCCCACTTTCCGGGGGGGCCGGCATGAGCAGTTCTTC.

This chain joins TRBV19 and TRBJ1-5; D is unresolved. The germline CDR1 and CDR2 sequences are LNHDA and SQIVND (reference sequence). V was cut by 4 bases and J by 0 bases, with 22 bases left in between. This CDR3 has 19 residues. CDR3 DNA sequence: TGTGCCAGTAGTAAGGAACAGAAAATCACTTCTTATAGCAATCAGCCCCAGCATTTT. Translated, it gives CASSKEQKITSYSNQPQHF.

The chain joins TRBV5-1 to TRBJ2-2; D may be TRBD1 (7 bases). V was trimmed by 4 bases and J by 2 bases, leaving 15 bases between them. Germline CDR1 is SGHRS and CDR2 is YFSETQ. This CDR3 contains 16 residues. CDR3 DNA: TGCGCCAGCAGCCAAAGACAGGGAGGTAACACCGGGGAGCTGTTTTTT. It codes for CASSQRQGGNTGELFF.

This chain links TRBV7-9 with TRBJ2-2, with 11 bases fitting TRBD2. V dropped 2 bases and J dropped 5; count of bases not matched to a gene: 7. The CDR3 has 17 amino acids. Germline CDR1 and CDR2: SEHNR and FQNEAQ (reference sequence). In nucleotides, the CDR3 is TGTGCCAGCAGCTTATATACTAGCGGGGGACATACCGGGGAGCTGTTTTTT. It specifies CASSLYTSGGHTGELFF.

The chain links TRBV6-6 to TRBJ1-5, with TRBD1 matching over 10 bases. There are 16 residues in the CDR3. V was pared by 5 bases and J by 3 bases, with 7 bases of the junction left unmatched. The germline CDR1 and CDR2 sequences are MNHNY and SVGAGI (reference sequence). CDR3 DNA: TGTGCCAGCAGTCGTCGGACAGGGGGAACCAATCAGCCCCAGCATTTT. Protein: CASSRRTGGTNQPQHF.

The chain has TRBV30 and TRBJ2-3; perhaps TRBD2 as D (6 bases). The CDR3 length is 16 residues. The V gene lost 1 base and the J gene lost 4 bases, with 18 bases spanning the gap. Germline CDR1 reads GTSNPN; CDR2 reads SVGIG (reference sequence). CDR3 region: CAWSARPSTGADTQYF. DNA for the CDR3: TGTGCCTGGAGTGCCCGGCCCTCCACGGGGGCAGATACGCAGTATTTT.

V usage is TRBV5-4 and J usage is TRBJ1-1, with a tentative D call TRBD1 (5 bases). This CDR3 region has 12 residues. Per germline, CDR1 SGHNT and CDR2 YYREEE (reference sequence). V lost 2 bases and J 7 bases, leaving 9 bases between the germline ends. The chain's CDR3 is CASSFGAGEAFF. The DNA for the CDR3 is TGTGCCAGCAGCTTCGGGGCAGGTGAAGCTTTCTTT.

CDR3 bases: TGCGCCAGCAGCCAAGAGGACAGGGGGCTTATGAACACTGAAGCTTTCTTT. Translated, it gives CASSQEDRGLMNTEAFF. The chain recombines TRBV4-3 with TRBJ1-1, with 11 bases lining up with TRBD1. With V trimmed by 0 bases and J by 0 bases, 3 bases remained unmatched. This CDR3 comprises 17 residues. Germline CDR1 LGHNA, CDR2 YSLEER.

V is TRBV6-5 and J is TRBJ1-2; 7 bases map to TRBD1. The CDR3 contains 13 residues. CDR1 is MNHEY and CDR2 is SVGAGI in the germline V gene. V dropped 5 bases and J dropped 6; count of bases not matched to a gene: 6. The CDR3: CASSEQGYDGYTF. CDR3 nucleotides: TGTGCCAGCAGTGAACAGGGGTACGATGGCTACACCTTC.

The chain employs TRBV5-1 and TRBJ1-2, with a weak D call TRBD1 (6 bases). Trimming pared 5 bases from V and 4 bases from J, leaving 12 bases between. Germline assignment: CDR1 SGHRS and CDR2 YFSETQ. This CDR3 region has 13 residues. The CDR3: CASRVEGGYGYTF. The CDR3 DNA reads as TGCGCCAGCAGAGTCGAGGGGGGCTATGGCTACACCTTC.

V is TRBV4-2 and J is TRBJ1-2; no reliable D call. Germline assignment: CDR1 LGHNA and CDR2 YNFKEQ. Trimming took 0 bases from V and 3 from J, leaving 8 bases between them. This CDR3 contains 14 residues. CDR3 sequence: CASSQDKVYYGYTF. The CDR3 DNA sequence: TGTGCCAGCAGCCAAGATAAGGTTTACTATGGCTACACCTTC.

The V call is TRBV5-1, the J call TRBJ2-2; 8 nucleotides align to TRBD1. Germline CDR1 SGHRS, CDR2 YFSETQ. V shed 3 bases and J 4 bases; nucleotides not matched to a gene: 5. This CDR3 contains 15 residues. The CDR3 region has the DNA TGCGCCAGCAGCTCAACAGGGGGTAGCACCGGGGAGCTGTTTTTT. Translation: CASSSTGGSTGELFF.

The chain is built from TRBV7-9 and TRBJ2-3; D gene unclear. The CDR3 contains 14 residues. Germline loops: CDR1 SEHNR, CDR2 FQNEAQ (reference sequence). Trimming pared 0 bases from V and 4 bases from J, leaving 8 bases between. This CDR3 is CASSLALGSDTQYF. As DNA, the CDR3 is TGTGCCAGCAGCTTAGCGCTGGGCTCAGATACGCAGTATTTT.

The chain is built from TRBV9 and TRBJ2-5; tentatively, D is TRBD1 or TRBD2 (5 bases each). V was pared by 4 bases and J by 5 bases, with 12 bases between. CDR1 SGDLS and CDR2 YYNGEE come from the germline V gene. The CDR3 is 13 residues long. CDR3 region: CASSYGTRETQYF. The CDR3 DNA follows: TGTGCCAGCAGCTACGGGACGCGGGAGACCCAGTACTTC.